Reported below is one T cell receptor (beta chain). Antigen specificity is unknown. This sample is part of a study of shared clonotypes between healthy human individuals. The deep-level immunoSEQ assay was used. Bulk PBMC genomic DNA spanned ten immunoSEQ deep plates. Profiled with immunoSEQ multiplex PCR; TCRdb holds only in-frame clones, not every one. The repertoire holds about 470,000 clones, roughly 80% seen once, with 13% in the top ten. The junction had 11 bases not matched to a gene; V was cut back by 2 bases and J by 5 bases. The CDR3 is 18 residues long. Germline V gene sequence: CDR1 KGHSH, CDR2 LQKENI. General study points: Sampling used blood alone; tissue repertoires probably differ. Owing to a small donor count, the genetic and exposure-history diversity represented was limited.

The sequence was collected from a woman aged 35 to 49 in good health. Some clones in this sample may be carry-over from other donors' samples. The material sequenced was PBMCs. J is TRBJ2-3 and V is TRBV18, with TRBD2 identical over 12 bases. CDR3 sequence: CASSPTPRLAGDGDTQYF. CDR3 DNA: TGTGCCAGCTCACCAACCCCCCGACTAGCGGGAGATGGAGATACGCAGTATTTT.